This T cell receptor (beta chain) was captured in a study of vaccination and CD4 T cells after COVID-19. Regarding the study as a whole: Looking at convalescent patients, a median approximately 83% of reactive clones were present only post-vaccination.

Trimming left V 6 bases short and J 4 bases short, with 14 bases between. Germline CDR1 and CDR2: SGHVS and FQNEAQ. This CDR3 spans 14 amino acids. Regarding this clonotype: Its antigen is still unknown.

One entry per CDR3 protein results from TCRdb running MiXCR on the PCR reads. This repertoire shows roughly 18,000 distinct CDR3 sequences, around 68% found once; its top ten account for 1%. The chain links TRBV7-8 to TRBJ2-3; either TRBD1 or TRBD2 may fit D (7 bases each). This receptor was obtained from a human donor who had recovered from COVID-19. The material sequenced was CD4+ T cells from blood, taken before SARS-CoV-2 vaccination. The CDR3 spells CASRGRGRSDTQYF. CDR3 DNA sequence: TGTGCCAGCAGGGGGAGGGGGCGCTCAGATACGCAGTATTTT.